The next 12 T cell receptor beta chains were all read from a single sample in a study of low-dose radiotherapy and immunotherapy resistance in tumors. As to time point: after trial treatment. Treatment in this sample: LDRT plus nivolumab, ipilimumab, low-dose cyclophosphamide and aspirin (RACIN trial). First-strand cDNA relied on TRAV- and TRBV-specific primers spanning alpha and beta chains. Amplification, which lasted around 21 PCR cycles, used a constant-region primer and V-primer adapter to amplify TCRs. TCRdb re-called the reads with MiXCR, one entry per CDR3 protein. The sample includes just over 90,000 distinct CDR3 sequences, roughly 19% of them seen just once. The specimen comprised PBMCs, sampled after low-dose radiotherapy plus immunotherapy. These TCRs come from a female donor with ovarian cancer.

In this sample, this clonotype turned up many times. The rearrangement joins TRBV20-1 to TRBJ2-5, with 11 bases aligning to TRBD2. Trimming took 3 bases from V and 2 from J; bases not matched to a gene: 5. There are 15 residues in the CDR3. Germline V lookup: CDR1 DFQATT, CDR2 SNEGSKA (reference sequence). The CDR3 nucleotides read TGCAGTGCTAGTCTTACTAGCGGGAGACAAGAGACCCAGTACTTC. Its protein product is CSASLTSGRQETQYF.

A word on this clonotype: This is likely an artifact of a read error, given a far larger clone one base away. This chain connects TRBV19 to TRBJ2-5, with D maybe TRBD1 (5 bases). Trimming stripped 10 bases from V and 11 bases from J, with 32 bases between. Germline CDR1 is LNHDA and CDR2 is SQIVND (reference sequence). This CDR3 is 16 amino acids long. The CDR3 is CAISPDILMAYNEQYF. In DNA form, the CDR3 reads TGTGCCATCTCCCCGGACATCCTCATGGCCTACAATGAGCAGTACTTC.

In DNA, the CDR3 is TGCGCCAGCAGTCAATCGGCAGGCAAGTGCCAGGGAGTGAGATCACCCCTCCACTTT. It translates to CASSQSAGKCQGVRSPLHF. The gene calls are TRBV23-1 and TRBJ1-6; D is perhaps TRBD1 (5 bases). TRBV23-1 counts as an open reading frame of uncertain function. CDR3 length: 19 amino acids. V was trimmed by 0 bases and J by 10 bases, leaving 25 bases between them.

The chain uses TRBV15 and TRBJ2-3, with TRBD1 matching 8 bases. The CDR3 has 14 residues. CDR1 and CDR2 from the germline V gene are LNHNV and YYDKDF (reference sequence). J lost 6 bases, V lost 3 bases, and 5 bases had no gene match. As DNA, the CDR3 is TGTGCCACCAGCAGGACAGGGGCGGCGGATACGCAGTATTTT. Residues: CATSRTGAADTQYF.

J is TRBJ1-1 and V is TRBV7-2; D perhaps matches TRBD1 (5 bases). The CDR3 has 17 amino acids. Germline lookup yields CDR1 SGHTA and CDR2 FQGNSA. Trimming removed 7 bases at V and 4 bases at J, with 25 bases between. CDR3 residues: CASNPRGSVLSGTEAFF. The CDR3 DNA reads TGTGCCAGCAACCCCCGGGGGTCGGTATTGTCGGGCACTGAAGCTTTCTTT.

This clonotype was seen many times. The CDR3 DNA follows: TGCGCCAGCAGCCAAGATCGTAACACAGATACGCAGTATTTT. This encodes CASSQDRNTDTQYF. The chain carries TRBV4-1 and TRBJ2-3, with no clear D. The V end was cut by 0 bases, the J end by 2 bases, with 6 bases between. Germline V lookup: CDR1 MGHRA, CDR2 YSYEKL. The CDR3 sequence is 14 residues long.

This clonotype was recorded many times. The rearrangement joins TRBV18 to TRBJ2-7; D is ambiguous. The CDR3 runs to 14 residues. Per the germline V gene, CDR1 is KGHSH and CDR2 is LQKENI. Deletions cut 5 bases from V and 5 bases from J, with 16 bases between. CDR3 amino acids: CASSFFPRTHEQYF. The CDR3 DNA reads TGTGCCAGCTCATTCTTCCCCAGGACCCACGAGCAGTACTTC. Based on the CDR3 plus reference TRBV18 and TRBJ2-7, the full variable domain is NAGVMQNPRHLVRRRGQEARLRCSPMKGHSHVYWYRQLPEEGLKFMVYLQKENIIDESGMPKERFSAEFPKEGPSILRIQQVVRGDSAAYFCASSFFPRTHEQYFGPGTRLTVT.

In its sample, this clonotype was seen once. The gene calls are TRBV7-9 and TRBJ2-3; 8 bases align to TRBD1. The CDR3 spans 16 residues. J lost 3 bases, V lost 5 bases, and 10 bases had no gene match. Germline CDR1 SEHNR, CDR2 FQNEAQ (reference sequence). The DNA for the CDR3 is TGTGCCAGCAGCCGACGACGGACAGGGCTTACAGATACGCAGTATTTT. This gives the protein CASSRRRTGLTDTQYF.

This clonotype was counted at least ten times. The chain employs TRBV19 and TRBJ2-5, with D hard to call. Germline CDR1 reads LNHDA; CDR2 reads SQIVND (reference sequence). This CDR3 comprises 16 residues. V was clipped by 3 bases and J by 1 base, with 15 bases between them. CDR3 sequence: CASSIGGRLFQETQYF. CDR3 nucleotide sequence: TGTGCCAGTAGTATCGGTGGGCGCCTGTTCCAAGAGACCCAGTACTTC.

This clonotype was detected many times. V gene TRBV27 combines with J gene TRBJ2-7, with 10 nucleotides matching TRBD1. V trimming: 3 bases; J trimming: 3 bases; junction bases outside the gene matches: 5. Per germline, CDR1 MNHEY and CDR2 SMNVEV (reference sequence). The CDR3 has 15 residues. In DNA form, the CDR3 reads TGTGCCAGCAGTTTCTTTGGGACAGGGGACTACGAGCAGTACTTC. Its translation is CASSFFGTGDYEQYF.

This clonotype was counted at least ten times. This chain links TRBV29-1 with TRBJ1-1; possible D gene TRBD1, 5 bases. CDR1 and CDR2 (germline): SQVTM, ANQGSEA. This CDR3 contains 12 residues. Trimming took off 8 bases at V and 2 bases at J, with 12 bases between the two ends. CDR3 bases: TGCAGCACAGGACCCGGAAACACTGAAGCTTTCTTT. Its protein product is CSTGPGNTEAFF.

In its sample, this clonotype was seen many times. V is TRBV29-1 and J is TRBJ1-2; the D gene is possibly TRBD1 (5 bases). The CDR3 consists of 12 residues. Germline assignment: CDR1 SQVTM and CDR2 ANQGSEA. Trimming stripped 3 bases from V and 3 bases from J, with 8 bases between. CDR3 bases: TGCAGCGTTGAGCAGGGAGACTATGGCTACACCTTC. The encoded protein is CSVEQGDYGYTF.